The 28 T cell receptor beta chains below come from one sample, sequenced in a study of T cells in Graves' hyperthyroidism and ophthalmopathy. RNA transcripts served as the template for amplifying TCR beta CDR3 regions. The TCR CDR3 first-round RT-PCR relied on the HTBI primer set. TCRdb re-analysed the multiplex PCR reads in MiXCR, keeping a single row per CDR3 protein. Altogether about 350,000 distinct CDR3 sequences are present, more than 11% being singletons, with the ten largest covering approximately 25%. Sample: blood. Source of these receptors: a woman in her 30s with Graves' hyperthyroidism.

The V and J genes are TRBV4-3 and TRBJ2-7, with D perhaps matching TRBD2 (6 bases). The V end lost 1 base, the J end lost 6 bases, and 13 bases lay between the germline ends. The CDR3 has 14 residues. Germline V gene lookup returns CDR1 LGHNA and CDR2 YSLEER. The CDR3 DNA reads TGCGCCAGCAGCCAAGCGGTGGGACTCGGCGAGCAGTACTTC. Amino acid sequence: CASSQAVGLGEQYF.

This clonotype was recorded at least ten times. The CDR3 sequence: CASRSLQGDTEAFF. The CDR3 DNA follows: TGTGCCAGCAGGTCCCTACAGGGTGACACTGAAGCTTTCTTT. V is TRBV28 and J is TRBJ1-1; D perhaps matches TRBD1 (6 bases). Per germline, CDR1 MDHEN and CDR2 SYDVKM. V was shortened by 6 bases and J by 3 bases, with 14 bases between the two germline ends. There are 14 residues in the CDR3.

The chain is built from TRBV5-1 and TRBJ2-1; TRBD2 matches at 12 bases. Unmatched junction bases numbered 4, after V lost 7 bases and J lost 2 bases. Germline values: CDR1 SGHRS, CDR2 YFSETQ. The CDR3 spans 15 residues. This chain's CDR3 is CASGLAGGAYNEQFF. The CDR3 nucleotides are TGCGCCAGCGGGCTAGCGGGAGGGGCCTACAATGAGCAGTTCTTC. Full variable domain (outside the CDR3, taken from reference TRBV5-1 and TRBJ2-1): KAGVTQTPRYLIKTRGQQVTLSCSPISGHRSVSWYQQTPGQGLQFLFEYFSETQRNKGNFPGRFSGRQFSNSRSEMNVSTLELGDSALYLCASGLAGGAYNEQFFGPGTRLTVL.

At least ten counts were recorded for this clonotype. This chain connects TRBV11-2 to TRBJ2-7; possibly TRBD1 or TRBD2 for D (5 bases each). V gave up 1 base and J gave up 5 bases, with 9 bases separating them. Germline V gene lookup returns CDR1 SGHAT and CDR2 FQNNGV. The CDR3 runs to 13 residues. The CDR3 sequence: CASSLGGNDEQYF. The CDR3 coding sequence is TGTGCCAGCAGCTTAGGGGGGAACGACGAGCAGTACTTC.

In its sample, this clonotype was seen many times. The chain uses TRBV10-3 and TRBJ2-2, with D maybe TRBD2 (5 bases). Trimming took off 2 bases at V and 6 bases at J, with 22 bases between the two ends. The CDR3 is made up of 18 amino acids. Germline assignment: CDR1 ENHRY and CDR2 SYGVKD. The CDR3 bases are TGTGCCATCAGTGAGCACTTCAGGTTTACTGTAGCGTCCGGGGAGCTGTTTTTT. It specifies CAISEHFRFTVASGELFF.

The chain employs TRBV20-1 and TRBJ2-3; 13 bases map to TRBD2. The CDR3 loop spans 19 amino acids. The V and J ends lost 0 bases and 2 bases, in that order; junction bases with no gene match: 11. Germline assignment: CDR1 DFQATT and CDR2 SNEGSKA (reference sequence). The CDR3 sequence is CSARDPLAGGRISTDTQYF. CDR3 sequence (DNA): TGCAGTGCTAGAGATCCACTAGCGGGAGGGCGGATTTCCACAGATACGCAGTATTTT.

In the case of this clonotype: This sequence may be a read error, since a much larger clone differs from it by one base. The J gene is TRBJ1-5, the V gene TRBV30; D is undetermined. The germline CDR1 and CDR2 sequences are GTSNPN and SVGIG (reference sequence). CDR3 length: 15 residues. The CDR3 loop is CAWGVIGSFNQPQHF. DNA for the CDR3: TGTGCCTGGGGTGTAATCGGCAGCTTCAATCAGCCCCAGCATTTT.

In its sample, this clonotype was seen many times. This rearrangement joins TRBV11-2 to TRBJ2-7; the match to TRBD2 covers 7 bases. J lost 7 bases, V lost 4 bases, and 10 bases had no gene match. Per the germline V gene, CDR1 is SGHAT and CDR2 is FQNNGV. The CDR3 is 14 amino acids. The CDR3 loop is CASSSAGNRGEQYF. The CDR3 DNA reads TGTGCCAGCAGCTCAGCGGGAAATCGCGGAGAGCAGTACTTC. Filled out from reference TRBV11-2 and TRBJ2-7, the complete variable domain reads EAGVAQSPRYKIIEKRQSVAFWCNPISGHATLYWYQQILGQGPKLLIQFQNNGVVDDSQLPKDRFSAERLKGVDSTLKIQPAKLEDSAVYLCASSSAGNRGEQYFGPGTRLTVT.

This clonotype was seen a few times. The V call is TRBV29-1, the J call TRBJ1-1, with no clear D. The CDR3 covers 11 residues. Trimming stripped 7 bases from V and 6 bases from J, with 12 bases between. Germline lookup yields CDR1 SQVTM and CDR2 ANQGSEA. DNA of the CDR3: TGCAGCGCTAGAGAAGGGCCTGAAGCTTTCTTT. It encodes CSAREGPEAFF.

This clonotype showed up many times. The rearrangement uses TRBV14 and TRBJ2-5; 7 bases are a match to TRBD2. After removal of 4 bases from V and 5 bases from J, the junction contained 16 bases not matched to a gene. The CDR3 is 17 amino acids. Germline CDR1 and CDR2: SGHDN and FVKESK. The CDR3 DNA reads TGTGCCAGCAGCCCTTTCACAGCGGGACGTTCTACGGAGACCCAGTACTTC. Its protein product is CASSPFTAGRSTETQYF.

J is TRBJ2-7 and V is TRBV15, with D possibly being TRBD2 (7 bases). This CDR3 has 17 residues. Germline V gene sequence: CDR1 LNHNV, CDR2 YYDKDF (reference sequence). V shed 4 bases and J shed 0 bases, with 19 bases lying between them. The CDR3 protein is CATSTLRGGGSSYEQYF. The CDR3 nucleotides are TGTGCCACCAGCACCCTAAGGGGGGGGGGTAGCTCCTACGAGCAGTACTTC. The full variable domain, its missing parts supplied by reference TRBV15 and TRBJ2-7, is DAMVIQNPRYQVTQFGKPVTLSCSQTLNHNVMYWYQQKSSQAPKLLFHYYDKDFNNEADTPDNFQSRRPNTSFCFLDIRSPGLGDTAMYLCATSTLRGGGSSYEQYFGPGTRLTVT.

Concerning this clonotype: Being one base from a much bigger clone, this may be a read error. The chain combines TRBV11-2 with TRBJ1-2, with D possibly TRBD1 on 5 matching bases. Germline V lookup: CDR1 SGHAT, CDR2 FQNNGV. The CDR3 loop spans 13 amino acids. V gave up 1 base and J gave up 8 bases, with 11 bases separating them. In nucleotides, the CDR3 is TGTGCCAGCAGCTTAGGAAGGGGTGCCGGCTACACCTTC. This sequence encodes CASSLGRGAGYTF.

V is TRBV6-5 and J is TRBJ2-5; tentatively, D is TRBD1 or TRBD2 (7 bases each). Trimming pared 2 bases from V and 4 bases from J, leaving 14 bases between. The CDR3 consists of 15 residues. CDR1 MNHEY and CDR2 SVGAGI come from the germline V gene. DNA of the CDR3: TGTGCCAGCAGTTACGTCACAGGGGAGGGAGAGACCCAGTACTTC. Translating it yields CASSYVTGEGETQYF.

In its sample, this clonotype was seen many times. V is TRBV2 and J is TRBJ2-4; D is perhaps TRBD1 (6 bases). The CDR3 is made up of 15 amino acids. V lost 3 bases and J 0 bases, leaving 9 bases between the germline ends. The germline V gene encodes CDR1 SNHLY and CDR2 FYNNEI. This CDR3 reads CASSEQGIAKNIQYF. CDR3 DNA: TGTGCCAGCAGTGAGCAGGGGATAGCCAAAAACATTCAGTACTTC.

On this clonotype itself: The junction departs from germline at one end; a sequencing error may be responsible. The rearrangement joins TRBV7-7 to TRBJ2-5; D might be TRBD2 (5 bases). Germline CDR1 reads SSHAT; CDR2 reads FNYEAQ (reference sequence). The CDR3 runs to 13 residues. The CDR3, as DNA: TGTGCTAGCAGCCAACTAGTTCGGGAGACCCAGTACTTC. Amino acids: CASSQLVRETQYF.

This sequence joins TRBV9 and TRBJ1-6; D unclear. The V gene's germline CDR1 is SGDLS and CDR2 YYNGEE. The CDR3 is 12 amino acids. Trimming took off 0 bases at V and 9 bases at J, with 4 bases between the two ends. CDR3 amino acids: CASSVGTSPLHF. CDR3 DNA: TGTGCCAGCAGCGTAGGGACTTCACCCCTCCACTTT.

This clonotype has ten or more counts. The chain carries TRBV28 and TRBJ2-7; D is possibly TRBD2 (5 bases). Germline CDR1 and CDR2: MDHEN and SYDVKM. There are 11 residues in the CDR3. V was cut by 6 bases and J by 7 bases, with 10 bases left in between. The CDR3 region is CASSKQREQYF. CDR3 nucleotides: TGTGCCAGCAGCAAACAGCGGGAGCAGTACTTC.

This clonotype showed up many times. The chain uses TRBV6-2 or TRBV6-3 and TRBJ2-7; 9 bases line up with TRBD2. The germline CDR1 and CDR2 sequences are MNHEY and SVGEGT. The CDR3 has 15 amino acids. With V trimmed by 0 bases and J by 4 bases, 4 bases remained unmatched. The CDR3 spells CASSYSTSGPYEQYF. In DNA, the CDR3 is TGTGCCAGCAGTTACTCGACTAGCGGACCGTACGAGCAGTACTTC.

The V call is TRBV4-3, the J call TRBJ2-3, with a possible D match to TRBD1 (6 bases). Germline V CDR1 and CDR2: LGHNA, YSLEER. The CDR3 totals 14 residues. Trimming took off 0 bases at V and 8 bases at J, with 12 bases between the two ends. The CDR3 reads CASSQDEGVGTQYF. Written as DNA, the CDR3 is TGCGCCAGCAGCCAAGATGAGGGGGTGGGTACGCAGTATTTT.

This clonotype occurred many times. The chain is built from TRBV6-2 or TRBV6-3 and TRBJ2-3, with D possibly TRBD1 on 6 matching bases. The V end lost 1 base, the J end lost 7 bases, and 15 bases lay between the germline ends. CDR1 is MNHEY, CDR2 SVGEGT, per germline. The CDR3 has 15 amino acids. The CDR3 loop is CASSYLGQGQNTQYF. The CDR3 DNA follows: TGTGCCAGCAGTTACTTGGGACAAGGACAGAATACGCAGTATTTT.

At least ten counts were recorded for this clonotype. This chain uses TRBV12-3 or TRBV12-4 with TRBJ2-4; 7 bases match TRBD1. The CDR3 contains 13 residues. The V and J ends lost 6 bases and 9 bases, in that order; junction bases with no gene match: 8. This CDR3 is CASSLKQGSIQYF. As DNA, the CDR3 is TGTGCCAGCAGCCTTAAACAGGGGTCCATTCAGTACTTC.

The chain couples TRBV19 to TRBJ2-3; the D is unclear. V was pared by 5 bases and J by 4 bases, with 10 bases between. This CDR3 has 13 residues. Per germline, CDR1 LNHDA and CDR2 SQIVND (reference sequence). The CDR3 reads CASSLVHSDTQYF. The CDR3 bases are TGTGCCAGTAGTTTAGTCCACTCAGATACGCAGTATTTT.

This clonotype occurred many times. The gene calls are TRBV6-2 or TRBV6-3 and TRBJ2-7, with D perhaps matching TRBD1 (5 bases). The CDR3 spans 13 residues. Germline V gene sequence: CDR1 MNHEY, CDR2 SVGEGT. Trimming took 9 bases from V and 2 from J, leaving 14 bases between them. CDR3 DNA: TGTGCCAGTCAGACAGACGGAGCCTACGAGCAGTACTTC. It specifies CASQTDGAYEQYF.

There are a few counts of this clonotype. The J gene is TRBJ2-5, the V gene TRBV7-2, with D tentatively TRBD2 (7 bases). This CDR3 has 15 amino acids. V was cut by 5 bases and J by 0 bases, with 13 bases left in between. Germline CDR1 SGHTA, CDR2 FQGNSA. In DNA, the CDR3 is TGTGCCAGCAGCGACGCGGGGGCTTACCAAGAGACCCAGTACTTC. Translated: CASSDAGAYQETQYF.

This clonotype was picked up many times. This sequence joins TRBV7-2 and TRBJ2-3, with D perhaps matching TRBD2 (5 bases). V lost 4 bases to trimming and J lost 1 base, with 15 bases between them. The CDR3 loop spans 16 amino acids. Germline V gene data show CDR1 as SGHTA and CDR2 as FQGNSA. The CDR3 protein is CASSSKIGGRTDTQYF. CDR3 nucleotides: TGTGCCAGCAGCTCTAAGATAGGCGGGCGCACAGATACGCAGTATTTT.

The chain has TRBV10-3 and TRBJ2-3; 14 bases agree with TRBD2. V gave up 0 bases and J gave up 1 base; unmatched junction bases: 9. Per germline, CDR1 ENHRY and CDR2 SYGVKD. This CDR3 is 20 amino acids long. CDR3 sequence reads: CAISESPRLAGGPGTDTQYF. The CDR3 DNA reads TGTGCCATCAGTGAGTCCCCCCGACTAGCGGGAGGGCCGGGCACAGATACGCAGTATTTT.

This clonotype was picked up a small number of times. The chain links TRBV20-1 to TRBJ1-4; no clear D. The CDR3 totals 15 residues. In germline, CDR1 is DFQATT, CDR2 SNEGSKA (reference sequence). V dropped 3 bases and J dropped 8 bases, with 19 bases sitting between them. The CDR3 nucleotides are TGCAGTGCTAGGGGCGGGGTCGGTTTCGGGGAAAAACTGTTTTTT. Its protein is CSARGGVGFGEKLFF.

This clonotype was seen at least ten times. The chain is built from TRBV30 and TRBJ1-6; D not resolved. The V and J ends lost 2 bases and 7 bases respectively, with 3 bases between them. From germline, CDR1 is GTSNPN and CDR2 SVGIG (reference sequence). This CDR3 has 11 amino acids. CDR3: CAWSLNSPLHF. CDR3 in DNA: TGTGCCTGGAGTCTCAATTCACCCCTCCACTTT.